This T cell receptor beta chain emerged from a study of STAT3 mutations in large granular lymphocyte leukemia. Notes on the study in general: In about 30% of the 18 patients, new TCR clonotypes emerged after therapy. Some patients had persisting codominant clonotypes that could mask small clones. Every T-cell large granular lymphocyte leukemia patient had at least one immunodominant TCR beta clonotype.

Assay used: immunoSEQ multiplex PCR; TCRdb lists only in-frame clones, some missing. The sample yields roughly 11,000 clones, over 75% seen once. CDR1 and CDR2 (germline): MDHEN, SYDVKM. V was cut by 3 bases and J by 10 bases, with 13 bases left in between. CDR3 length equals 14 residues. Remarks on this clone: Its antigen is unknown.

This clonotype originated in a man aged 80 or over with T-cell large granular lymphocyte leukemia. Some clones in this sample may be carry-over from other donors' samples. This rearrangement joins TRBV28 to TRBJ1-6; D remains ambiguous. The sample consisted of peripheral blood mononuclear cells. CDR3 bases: TGTGCCAGCAGTTTTATTGGCATTGGGTCACCCCTCCACTTT. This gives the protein CASSFIGIGSPLHF.